The rows below give T cell receptor beta chains drawn from one sample of a study of shared clonotypes between healthy human individuals. Method: immunoSEQ multiplex PCR; TCRdb's copy keeps in-frame clones and lacks some. The sample contains over 700,000 clones, about two thirds of which appear only once. Material for sequencing was memory CD4+ T cells sorted from blood. These receptors were collected from a woman in her 30s in good health. The CDR3 runs from the conserved cysteine through the conserved F or W. Each record gives: J gene, V gene, D gene, clone size, CDR3 protein, CDR3 DNA. D genes are given only for firm matches. Clone size is given for some rows only: seen once, a few or many times, or a class if the clone is expanded.

J: TRBJ2-5; V: TRBV18; D: TRBD2; size: .; CDR3: CASSTVAGGEVETQYF; DNA: TGTGCCAGCTCAACCGTAGCGGGAGGAGAGGTGGAGACCCAGTACTTC
J: TRBJ2-1; V: TRBV5-1; D: TRBD1; size: once; CDR3: CASSLGGAYNEQFF; DNA: TGCGCCAGCAGCTTAGGGGGCGCCTACAATGAGCAGTTCTTC
J: TRBJ2-5; V: TRBV19; D: .; size: .; CDR3: CASSIGQGVQETQYF; DNA: TGTGCCAGTAGTATAGGTCAAGGCGTCCAAGAGACCCAGTACTTC
J: TRBJ2-1; V: TRBV11-2; D: .; size: .; CDR3: CASSLGRNTYNEQFF; DNA: TGTGCCAGCAGCTTAGGGAGGAACACCTACAATGAGCAGTTCTTC
J: TRBJ2-6; V: TRBV4-1; D: .; size: .; CDR3: CASSQLEGANVLTF; DNA: TGCGCCAGCAGCCAACTCGAGGGGGCCAACGTCCTGACTTTC
J: TRBJ2-1; V: TRBV25-1; D: .; size: .; CDR3: CASSEGSTSSYNEQFF; DNA: TGTGCCAGCAGTGAAGGGAGCACGAGCTCCTACAATGAGCAGTTCTTC
J: TRBJ1-4; V: TRBV2; D: TRBD1; size: .; CDR3: CASSGTGGAGEKLFF; DNA: TGTGCCAGCAGTGGGACAGGGGGCGCGGGTGAAAAACTGTTTTTT
J: TRBJ2-5; V: TRBV27; D: .; size: .; CDR3: CAQYMPQTQYF; DNA: TGTGCCCAGTATATGCCCCAGACCCAGTACTTC
J: TRBJ2-7; V: TRBV4-1; D: TRBD1; size: .; CDR3: CASSRGIGQGESEQYF; DNA: TGCGCCAGCAGCCGAGGAATTGGACAGGGTGAAAGCGAGCAGTACTTC
J: TRBJ2-7; V: TRBV10-3; D: .; size: .; CDR3: CAIRPQESYEQYF; DNA: TGTGCCATCCGTCCGCAGGAATCCTACGAGCAGTACTTC
J: TRBJ2-2; V: TRBV6-1; D: TRBD1; size: .; CDR3: CASSVQGARTGELFF; DNA: TGTGCCAGCAGTGTACAGGGGGCGCGAACCGGGGAGCTGTTTTTT
J: TRBJ1-4; V: TRBV28; D: .; size: .; CDR3: CASRVDTVGNEKLFF; DNA: TGTGCCAGCAGAGTCGACACGGTCGGGAATGAAAAACTGTTTTTT
J: TRBJ2-3; V: TRBV7-3; D: .; size: few; CDR3: CASSLMPGRTDTQYF; DNA: TGTGCCAGCAGCTTAATGCCGGGAAGAACAGATACGCAGTATTTT